What follows is one TCR beta chain and its context. This entry belongs to a study of T cell responses to AZD1222 COVID-19 vaccine. Profiled with immunoSEQ multiplex PCR; TCRdb holds only in-frame clones, not every one. Here the sample spans approximately 150,000 clones, 90% being singletons. The CDR3 extends over 18 amino acids. This receptor was obtained from an adult who received the AZD1222 COVID-19 vaccine. The chain joins TRBV21-1 to TRBJ2-7; whether TRBD1, the table's D call, matches the DNA was not checked. TRBV21-1 is a pseudogene segment. Sequencing was performed on peripheral blood, taken 28 days after the second AZD1222 dose. CDR3 loop: CASSKCVRGAGLFYEQYF. The CDR3 DNA follows: TGTGCCAGCAGCAAATGCGTCAGGGGGGCGGGACTCTTCTACGAGCAGTACTTC.